The 2 T cell receptor beta chains below were found in one sample sequenced in a study of blood T cell repertoires in COVID-19. Data came from immunoSEQ multiplex PCR; TCRdb stores just in-frame clones and leaves some out. The repertoire holds some 180,000 clones, with 90% as singletons. Source material: peripheral blood. These receptors all come from a man in his forties or fifties with acute or convalescent COVID-19.

This chain uses TRBV5-1 with TRBJ2-3; the D is unclear. V was trimmed by 4 bases and J by 0 bases, leaving 6 bases between them. Germline V lookup: CDR1 SGHRS, CDR2 YFSETQ. The CDR3 has 13 amino acids. The CDR3 region is CASSPLSTDTQYF. DNA of the CDR3: TGCGCCAGCAGCCCCTTGAGCACAGATACGCAGTATTTT.

The chain has TRBV6-5 and TRBJ2-2, with D uncertain. The germline V gene encodes CDR1 MNHEY and CDR2 SVGAGI. This CDR3 has 15 residues. Trimming stripped 0 bases from V and 6 bases from J, with 11 bases between. DNA of the CDR3: TGTGCCAGCAGTTACTCGATTAGAAGATCCGGGGAGCTGTTTTTT. Amino acids: CASSYSIRRSGELFF.